Following are 8 T cell receptor beta chains from one sample sequenced in a study of blood T cell repertoires in COVID-19. Sequencing was performed with immunoSEQ multiplex PCR; in TCRdb, only in-frame clones are kept and a portion is missing. The repertoire has 20,000 to 25,000 clones, roughly 89% of them found once; the top ten carry 9% to 15%. Sequenced sample: peripheral blood. The source is a woman older than 75 with active or convalescent COVID-19.

This chain's CDR3 is CASSGTGVTYEQYF. The CDR3 nucleotides are TGTGCCAGCAGCGGGACAGGGGTGACCTACGAGCAGTACTTC. The rearrangement uses TRBV9 and TRBJ2-7; 9 positions agree with TRBD1. V dropped 3 bases and J dropped 2; count of bases not matched to a gene: 3. Germline CDR1 SGDLS, CDR2 YYNGEE. The CDR3 has 14 amino acids.

This clone was detected once. This sequence joins TRBV21-1 and TRBJ1-1; TRBD1, the table's D call, was not compared with the DNA. TRBV21-1 is marked as a pseudogene. This CDR3 is built from 12 residues. CDR3 sequence (DNA): TGTGCCAGCAGCGCCGAAGGGGCGGAGGCTTTCTTT. It is translated as CASSAEGAEAFF.

The chain is built from TRBV6-5 and TRBJ1-1, with TRBD1 identical over 9 bases. The trim removed 6 bases at V and 4 bases at J, leaving 6 bases unmatched. This CDR3 spans 14 amino acids. Germline CDR1 and CDR2: MNHEY and SVGAGI. The CDR3 nucleotides are TGTGCCAGCAGAACAGGGGGCTGGGGCACTGAAGCTTTCTTT. Its translation: CASRTGGWGTEAFF.

In this sample, this clone turned up a few times. The chain combines TRBV4-2 with TRBJ1-5, with 7 bases lining up with TRBD1. With V trimmed by 5 bases and J by 4 bases, 14 bases remained unmatched. The CDR3 consists of 17 residues. In germline, CDR1 is LGHNA, CDR2 YNFKEQ. CDR3 amino acids: CASSDRDRAGSNQPQHF. As DNA, the CDR3 is TGTGCCAGCAGCGACAGGGACCGCGCGGGTAGTAATCAGCCCCAGCATTTT.

The chain links TRBV10-3 to TRBJ2-2; 8 nucleotides agree with TRBD2. From germline, CDR1 is ENHRY and CDR2 SYGVKD. This CDR3 spans 16 amino acids. V gave up 2 bases and J gave up 5 bases; unmatched junction bases: 7. The CDR3 protein is CAISEGPGGGTGELFF. DNA of the CDR3: TGTGCCATCAGTGAGGGACCCGGGGGGGGGACCGGGGAGCTGTTTTTT.

This clone appeared a single time. The rearrangement joins TRBV2 to TRBJ1-6; D is possibly TRBD1 (5 bases). V was clipped by 8 bases and J by 6 bases, with 14 bases between them. CDR3 length: 14 residues. Looked up from germline, CDR1 is SNHLY and CDR2 is FYNNEI. CDR3 DNA: TGTGCCAGCGCAGGCAGGCAGGGTAATTCACCCCTCCACTTT. Translating it yields CASAGRQGNSPLHF.

This clone was observed once. The J gene is TRBJ1-1, the V gene TRBV7-8; 7 nucleotides agree with TRBD1. Per germline, CDR1 SGHVS and CDR2 FQNEAQ. V lost 3 bases and J lost 7; bases outside the gene matches: 11. The CDR3 sequence is 15 residues long. CDR3: CASSFPSSGQREAFF. The CDR3 DNA reads TGTGCCAGCAGCTTCCCGAGTTCGGGACAGCGTGAAGCTTTCTTT.

The V and J genes are TRBV30 and TRBJ1-1, with D perhaps matching TRBD1 (5 bases). V was trimmed by 5 bases and J by 11 bases, leaving 21 bases between them. Germline values: CDR1 GTSNPN, CDR2 SVGIG (reference sequence). CDR3 length: 13 residues. The DNA for the CDR3 is TGTGCCTGGTCCCATCAGGGAGGTATAGGGGCTTTCTTT. Its protein is CAWSHQGGIGAFF.